The 25 T cell receptor beta chains in this list originate from one sample, sequenced in a study of cytomegalovirus exposure and HLA in healthy donors (dated by TCRdb to the late 2010s). Receptor libraries were prepared by the immunoSEQ multiplex PCR assay. For the multiplex PCR, a mixture combining 60 forward primers for TCR Vbeta segments and 13 reverse primers for TCR Jbeta segments was used. TCRdb took over this immuneACCESS table, retaining in-frame rearrangements with V and J assigned. Such tables are incomplete; in checked studies, under half of the missing clones stem from an unresolved V gene, and the remainder is unexplained. Within this sample are around 200,000 clones, with roughly 83% of them counted one time only. The top ten hold just over 1.4% of the sample. The sequenced sample consisted of PBMCs. The receptors originated from a girl between 10 and 17 years old in good health and CMV-seronegative.

The chain couples TRBV28 to TRBJ2-1, with 8 bases lining up with TRBD1. This CDR3 is built from 19 residues. The germline gives CDR1 MDHEN, CDR2 SYDVKM. V gave up 6 bases and J gave up 8 bases; unmatched junction bases: 24. CDR3 amino acids: CASRKRPKWTGWYADEQFF. The CDR3 nucleotides read TGTGCCAGCAGGAAAAGGCCCAAGTGGACAGGGTGGTATGCAGATGAGCAGTTCTTC.

This clone has more than one count but fewer than ten. The chain carries TRBV6-6 and TRBJ1-4; no firm D call. The CDR3 extends over 14 amino acids. The germline CDR1 and CDR2 sequences are MNHNY and SVGAGI (reference sequence). V was pared by 7 bases and J by 2 bases, with 11 bases between. The DNA for the CDR3 is TGTGCCAGCACACACGGGTTGACTAATGAAAAACTGTTTTTT. This gives the protein CASTHGLTNEKLFF.

The gene calls are TRBV15 and TRBJ2-2; 11 nucleotides align to TRBD2. V shed 1 base and J 5 bases; nucleotides not matched to a gene: 3. The CDR3 contains 16 residues. Germline lookup yields CDR1 LNHNV and CDR2 YYDKDF (reference sequence). In nucleotides, the CDR3 is TGTGCCACCAGCAGAGTTTTAGCGGGAGGGACCGGGGAGCTGTTTTTT. It encodes CATSRVLAGGTGELFF.

CDR3 DNA: TGCAGTGCCTCCAGACAGGGCGGCTACACCTTC. Amino acids: CSASRQGGYTF. The J gene is TRBJ1-2, the V gene TRBV20-1, with 7 bases lining up with TRBD1. The CDR3 contains 11 residues. With 6 bases clipped from V and 8 bases from J, the junction kept 6 bases outside the gene matches. Germline V gives CDR1 DFQATT, CDR2 SNEGSKA (reference sequence).

This chain uses TRBV2 with TRBJ1-2, with D possibly being TRBD1 (6 bases). V lost 1 base, J lost 5 bases, and 8 bases lay in between. CDR3 length equals 13 residues. From germline, CDR1 is SNHLY and CDR2 FYNNEI. The CDR3 sequence is CASSEEGVYGYTF. The CDR3 coding sequence is TGTGCCAGCAGTGAAGAGGGGGTGTATGGCTACACCTTC.

V gene TRBV19 combines with J gene TRBJ2-7; D is perhaps TRBD2 (6 bases). This CDR3 has 15 residues. Germline assignment: CDR1 LNHDA and CDR2 SQIVND (reference sequence). V shed 6 bases and J shed 6 bases, with 21 bases lying between them. The CDR3 sequence: CASREGLREIVEQYF. CDR3 bases: TGTGCCAGTAGGGAGGGCCTTCGGGAGATAGTCGAGCAGTACTTC.

The V and J genes are TRBV28 and TRBJ2-3; possible D gene TRBD2, 6 bases. CDR1 and CDR2 (germline): MDHEN, SYDVKM. There are 12 residues in the CDR3. V shed 2 bases and J shed 12 bases, with 12 bases lying between them. CDR3 sequence (DNA): TGTGCCAGCAGTTTAGCGGGGCGACTACAGTATTTT. It specifies CASSLAGRLQYF.

This rearrangement joins TRBV11-2 to TRBJ1-1, with D tentatively TRBD1 (5 bases). Germline values: CDR1 SGHAT, CDR2 FQNNGV. V lost 6 bases and J lost 4, with 12 bases in between. The CDR3 has 13 residues. The CDR3 region has the DNA TGTGCCAGCAGAGTAAGGGGCAGCACTGAAGCTTTCTTT. It encodes CASRVRGSTEAFF.

The CDR3 sequence: CASSQEYTSVGTDTQYF. For the CDR3, the DNA is TGTGCCAGCAGCCAAGAATATACTAGCGTTGGAACAGATACGCAGTATTTT. This chain uses TRBV4-2 with TRBJ2-3; 7 bases fit TRBD2. The CDR3 has 17 amino acids. Trimming took 0 bases from V and 3 from J; bases not matched to a gene: 9. From germline, CDR1 is LGHNA and CDR2 YNFKEQ.

The chain carries TRBV15 and TRBJ1-4, with 7 bases matching TRBD1. Germline values: CDR1 LNHNV, CDR2 YYDKDF (reference sequence). This CDR3 has 15 residues. V shed 0 bases, J shed 12 bases, and the junction held 10 bases outside the gene matches. The CDR3 bases are TGTGCCACCAGCAGAGAGACAGGGTTTGGGGTGCAACTGTTTTTT. Its protein product is CATSRETGFGVQLFF.

The chain recombines TRBV20-1 with TRBJ2-7, with 9 bases matching TRBD1. The CDR3 has 11 amino acids. The germline CDR1 and CDR2 sequences are DFQATT and SNEGSKA (reference sequence). V was pared by 7 bases and J by 3 bases, with 1 base of the junction left unmatched. The CDR3 coding sequence is TGCAGTGGACAGGGGGGCTACGAGCAGTACTTC. Translating it yields CSGQGGYEQYF.

This sequence joins TRBV5-1 and TRBJ1-3; D is unclear. The CDR3 totals 14 residues. The V gene lost 0 bases and the J gene lost 3 bases, with 7 bases spanning the gap. Germline assignment: CDR1 SGHRS and CDR2 YFSETQ. The CDR3 loop reads CASSLGRLGNTIYF. The CDR3 coding sequence is TGCGCCAGCAGCTTGGGGCGGCTTGGAAACACCATATATTTT.

The chain uses TRBV7-2 and TRBJ1-1, with D perhaps TRBD1 (5 bases). The CDR3 loop spans 16 amino acids. Trimming stripped 5 bases from V and 5 bases from J, with 21 bases between. Germline CDR1 SGHTA, CDR2 FQGNSA. CDR3 DNA: TGTGCCAGCAGCCCCCAAGTGGGGAAGAAGGGGACTGAAGCTTTCTTT. Translated, it gives CASSPQVGKKGTEAFF.

The genes are TRBV5-1 and TRBJ1-4; 8 nucleotides match TRBD1. Germline V gene data show CDR1 as SGHRS and CDR2 as YFSETQ. CDR3 length: 15 residues. V shed 4 bases and J 7 bases; nucleotides not matched to a gene: 9. The CDR3 sequence: CASSEDRAGSEKLFF. CDR3 coding DNA: TGCGCCAGCAGCGAGGACAGGGCAGGGAGTGAAAAACTGTTTTTT.

This clone was observed a single time. The V gene is TRBV6-5, the J gene TRBJ2-1; 16 positions match TRBD2. CDR3 length: 15 amino acids. The ends lost 2 bases at V and 16 bases at J; junction bases unmatched: 8. Germline V gene lookup returns CDR1 MNHEY and CDR2 SVGAGI. CDR3: CASSYGGLAGGRAFF. CDR3 in DNA: TGTGCCAGCAGTTACGGGGGACTAGCGGGGGGGCGCGCATTCTTC.

The chain couples TRBV28 to TRBJ2-7; D perhaps matches TRBD1 (5 bases). CDR1 is MDHEN and CDR2 is SYDVKM in the germline V gene. V lost 3 bases, J lost 3 bases, and 9 bases lay in between. This CDR3 contains 13 residues. DNA for the CDR3: TGTGCCAGCAGTTTTAAAGGGGTCTACGAGCAGTACTTC. Amino acid sequence: CASSFKGVYEQYF.

CDR3 amino acids: CALTGGPFGYTF. The CDR3 nucleotides read TGTGCCCTCACCGGGGGACCGTTTGGCTACACCTTC. The gene calls are TRBV30 and TRBJ1-2; perhaps TRBD1 as D (5 bases). This CDR3 contains 12 residues. Germline CDR1 and CDR2: GTSNPN and SVGIG (reference sequence). V was trimmed by 8 bases and J by 7 bases, leaving 17 bases between them.

This sequence joins TRBV6-6 and TRBJ1-2; D is perhaps TRBD1 (6 bases). V shed 6 bases and J shed 6 bases, with 14 bases lying between them. Germline assignment: CDR1 MNHNY and CDR2 SVGAGI (reference sequence). This CDR3 region has 13 residues. The CDR3 loop is CASRKGGADGYTF. The CDR3, as DNA: TGTGCCAGCAGGAAGGGGGGGGCGGATGGCTACACCTTC.

This clone appeared once. This rearrangement joins TRBV10-1 to TRBJ1-6; unclear D gene. V lost 4 bases and J 0 bases, leaving 10 bases between the germline ends. Germline CDR1 and CDR2: WNHNN and SYGVQD (reference sequence). The CDR3 spans 16 residues. The CDR3 coding sequence is TGCGCCAGCAGTGTAGAGGCGAGCTCCTATAATTCACCCCTCCACTTT. Translating it yields CASSVEASSYNSPLHF.

The V and J genes are TRBV28 and TRBJ2-5; 8 nucleotides line up with TRBD2. This CDR3 contains 16 residues. Germline values: CDR1 MDHEN, CDR2 SYDVKM. V dropped 6 bases and J dropped 0; count of bases not matched to a gene: 9. The CDR3 DNA sequence: TGTGCCAGCAGGAGAATCAGGACTAGCAACCAAGAGACCCAGTACTTC. Residues: CASRRIRTSNQETQYF.

The V call is TRBV29-1, the J call TRBJ2-2, with D perhaps matching TRBD1 (5 bases). Germline CDR1 and CDR2: SQVTM and ANQGSEA. Trimming pared 5 bases from V and 4 bases from J, leaving 8 bases between. This CDR3 has 12 amino acids. CDR3 nucleotides: TGCAGCGTTACCAGGGCCACCGGGGAGCTGTTTTTT. It is translated as CSVTRATGELFF.

J is TRBJ1-1 and V is TRBV19; unclear D gene. The V end was cut by 5 bases, the J end by 5 bases, with 18 bases between. This CDR3 comprises 15 residues. The germline CDR1 and CDR2 sequences are LNHDA and SQIVND (reference sequence). CDR3: CASSLEWAAMTEAFF. The CDR3 coding sequence is TGTGCCAGTAGTCTCGAGTGGGCAGCCATGACTGAAGCTTTCTTT.

The chain is built from TRBV10-1 and TRBJ2-1; 13 nucleotides line up with TRBD2. V was clipped by 7 bases and J by 4 bases; unmatched bases: 7. Looked up from germline, CDR1 is WNHNN and CDR2 is SYGVQD (reference sequence). The CDR3 totals 16 residues. The CDR3 is CASKPPTSGGYNEQFF. The CDR3 region has the DNA TGCGCCAGCAAGCCCCCGACTAGCGGGGGGTACAATGAGCAGTTCTTC.

The chain carries TRBV5-4 and TRBJ1-4; tentative D call: TRBD1 (6 bases). V lost 4 bases and J 8 bases, leaving 12 bases between the germline ends. The CDR3 loop spans 13 amino acids. The germline CDR1 and CDR2 sequences are SGHNT and YYREEE (reference sequence). CDR3 nucleotides: TGTGCCAGCAGCCCCGGGACACGAGAAAAACTGTTTTTT. Protein sequence: CASSPGTREKLFF.

This clone was recorded a few times. The CDR3 spells CASSLESGKQFF. The CDR3 bases are TGTGCCAGCAGCTTAGAGAGCGGAAAGCAGTTCTTC. The chain combines TRBV7-9 with TRBJ2-1; D possibly corresponds to TRBD2 (5 bases). V was cut by 1 base and J by 11 bases, with 9 bases left in between. From germline, CDR1 is SEHNR and CDR2 FQNEAQ (reference sequence). The CDR3 is 12 amino acids. The complete variable domain, with remaining parts taken from reference TRBV7-9 and TRBJ2-1, reads DTGVSQNPRHKITKRGQNVTFRCDPISEHNRLYWYRQTLGQGPEFLTYFQNEAQLEKSRLLSDRFSAERPKGSFSTLEIQRTEQGDSAMYLCASSLESGKQFFGPGTRLTVL.